The rows below give T cell receptor beta chains drawn from one sample of a study of T cell changes during pregnancy in multiple sclerosis. The method was immunoSEQ multiplex PCR; TCRdb's version includes in-frame clones alone and lacks a portion of them. The sample includes some 38,000 clones, about nine tenths of them seen just once. Specimen: CD4+ T cells from peripheral blood mononuclear cells, collected after pregnancy. The receptors here all came from a female donor in good health, enrolled as a control in a pregnancy study. CDR3s include the opening cysteine and the closing phenylalanine or tryptophan. A D gene is named only where the DNA matches it firmly. Not every row has a clone size; where given, it reads once, few, many or a size class.

CDR3 | DNA | V | D | J | size
CASSLQGTNLNYGYTF | TGTGCCAGCAGCTTACAGGGGACGAACCTTAACTATGGCTACACCTTC | TRBV7-2 | NA | TRBJ1-2 | NA
CASSHRQRKTYEQYF | TGTGCCAGTAGTCACAGACAGAGAAAAACCTACGAGCAGTACTTC | TRBV19 | NA | TRBJ2-7 | NA
CASSFVVGGNTEAFF | TGTGCCAGCAGCTTTGTAGTTGGAGGGAACACTGAAGCTTTCTTT | TRBV11-2 | NA | TRBJ1-1 | NA
CASSGGFSTNEKLFF | TGTGCCAGCAGCGGGGGGTTCTCAACTAATGAAAAACTGTTTTTT | TRBV6-5 | NA | TRBJ1-4 | once
CSVSRGLDTGELFF | TGCAGCGTCTCCAGGGGGCTCGACACCGGGGAGCTGTTTTTT | TRBV29-1 | TRBD1 | TRBJ2-2 | NA
CASSSEQNVRQPQHF | TGTGCCAGCAGTTCGGAGCAAAATGTGAGACAGCCCCAGCATTTT | TRBV6-5 | NA | TRBJ1-5 | NA
CASSLTGTGRTFF | TGTGCCAGCAGCTTGACAGGGACCGGGAGGACTTTCTTT | TRBV5-4 | NA | TRBJ1-1 | once
CSAPAPNVQFF | TGCAGTGCGCCCGCTCCTAACGTGCAGTTCTTC | TRBV20-1 | NA | TRBJ2-1 | NA
CASSPWGAGDGEQFF | TGCGCCAGCAGCCCCTGGGGAGCGGGAGATGGTGAGCAGTTCTTC | TRBV5-1 | TRBD2 | TRBJ2-1 | NA
CATSRGRSGTEAFF | TGTGCCACCTCGCGGGGGCGATCGGGTACTGAAGCTTTCTTT | TRBV6-5 | NA | TRBJ1-1 | NA
CASSFHRAGGSNEQFF | TGTGCCAGCAGTTTTCATCGGGCGGGAGGGTCGAATGAGCAGTTCTTC | TRBV27 | TRBD2 | TRBJ2-1 | NA
CASSPTGEGNQPQHF | TGTGCCAGTAGCCCCACAGGGGAGGGCAATCAGCCCCAGCATTTT | TRBV19 | TRBD1 | TRBJ1-5 | NA
CATQRETGGPENQPQHF | TGTGCCACCCAACGTGAGACAGGGGGCCCGGAAAATCAGCCCCAGCATTTT | TRBV10-3 | TRBD1 | TRBJ1-5 | NA
CASSLGGLRGYTF | TGTGCCAGCAGCTTAGGAGGGCTGAGGGGCTACACCTTC | TRBV7-2 | NA | TRBJ1-2 | once
CASSVSQGRMNTEAFF | TGTGCCAGCAGCGTTAGCCAGGGGCGAATGAACACTGAAGCTTTCTTT | TRBV9 | NA | TRBJ1-1 | NA
CASRPQGASNQPQHF | TGTGCCAGCAGGCCACAGGGGGCAAGCAATCAGCCCCAGCATTTT | TRBV2 | TRBD1 | TRBJ1-5 | NA
CASKIGTGSSYEQYF | TGTGCCAGCAAAATCGGGACAGGCAGCTCCTACGAGCAGTACTTC | TRBV5-8 | TRBD1 | TRBJ2-7 | NA
CASSPRTGGFTEAFF | TGTGCCAGCAGTCCAAGGACAGGGGGATTCACTGAAGCTTTCTTT | TRBV27 | TRBD1 | TRBJ1-1 | NA
CASSPPEAGVEQYF | TGTGCCAGCTCACCACCGGAAGCGGGGGTCGAGCAGTACTTC | TRBV18 | TRBD2 | TRBJ2-7 | NA
CASSLYRGGGEKLFF | TGTGCCAGCTCCCTCTACAGGGGGGGTGGTGAAAAACTGTTTTTT | TRBV7-2 | TRBD1 | TRBJ1-4 | NA
CASRNDRGLGDTEAFF | TGTGCCAGTAGGAACGACAGGGGGCTCGGCGACACTGAAGCTTTCTTT | TRBV19 | TRBD1 | TRBJ1-1 | NA
CASSVTGMVQFF | TGTGCCAGCAGTGTGACAGGGATGGTGCAGTTCTTC | TRBV25-1 | TRBD1 | TRBJ2-1 | NA
CASSEEAGGKLFF | TGTGCCAGCAGTGAAGAGGCTGGAGGAAAACTGTTTTTT | TRBV2 | NA | TRBJ1-4 | NA
CASSLVRLAGGLSYEQYF | TGTGCCAGCAGCTTAGTCAGGCTAGCGGGGGGGCTCTCCTACGAGCAGTACTTC | TRBV7-8 | TRBD2 | TRBJ2-7 | NA
CSVEVGAQGTEAFF | TGCAGCGTTGAAGTAGGGGCGCAGGGCACTGAAGCTTTCTTT | TRBV29-1 | NA | TRBJ1-1 | NA
CASSQRNSYEQYF | TGCGCCAGCAGTCAGCGGAACTCCTACGAGCAGTACTTC | TRBV10-1 | NA | TRBJ2-7 | few
CASSFRGYNEKLFF | TGTGCCAGCAGCTTCAGGGGGTATAATGAAAAACTGTTTTTT | TRBV7-8 | TRBD1 | TRBJ1-4 | NA
CASSPGQGYGYTF | TGTGCCAGCAGCCCAGGACAGGGCTATGGCTACACCTTC | TRBV11-2 | TRBD1 | TRBJ1-2 | NA
CAGGAGPNTGELFF | TGTGCCGGGGGAGCGGGGCCTAACACCGGGGAGCTGTTTTTT | TRBV7-2 | TRBD2 | TRBJ2-2 | NA
CAWSRGAISKNIQYF | TGTGCCTGGAGTCGGGGGGCGATAAGCAAAAACATTCAGTACTTC | TRBV30 | NA | TRBJ2-4 | NA
CSAGGQEEQYF | TGCAGTGCGGGGGGTCAGGAGGAGCAGTACTTC | TRBV20-1 | NA | TRBJ2-7 | NA
CASSESNTNTQYF | TGCGCCAGCAGTGAGTCAAACACCAATACGCAGTATTTT | TRBV10-1 | NA | TRBJ2-3 | NA
CASSAGLAGGNNEQFF | TGTGCCAGCAGCGCCGGACTAGCGGGGGGGAACAATGAGCAGTTCTTC | TRBV13 | TRBD2 | TRBJ2-1 | NA
CASSQDRNSNQPQHF | TGTGCCAGCTCACAAGACAGGAATAGCAATCAGCCCCAGCATTTT | TRBV18 | NA | TRBJ1-5 | NA
CASSPEGPSSGNTIYF | TGTGCCAGCAGCCCCGAGGGCCCAAGCTCTGGAAACACCATATATTTT | TRBV7-2 | NA | TRBJ1-3 | NA
CASTNPGNSPLHF | TGTGCCAGCACCAACCCGGGTAATTCACCCCTCCACTTT | TRBV28 | NA | TRBJ1-6 | once
CASRPGTSLYEQYF | TGTGCCAGCAGACCCGGGACTAGCTTATACGAGCAGTACTTC | TRBV2 | TRBD2 | TRBJ2-7 | NA
CASSLAGRQGSYEQYF | TGTGCCAGCAGCTTAGCGGGGAGACAGGGATCCTACGAGCAGTACTTC | TRBV7-2 | TRBD1 | TRBJ2-7 | NA
CASSQDTSGSNTGELFF | TGCGCCAGCAGCCAAGATACGAGCGGGAGCAACACCGGGGAGCTGTTTTTT | TRBV4-1 | TRBD2 | TRBJ2-2 | NA
CASSLTQGPGEKLFF | TGCGCCAGCAGCCTAACACAGGGCCCAGGTGAAAAACTGTTTTTT | TRBV5-1 | NA | TRBJ1-4 | NA
CASVTNRGSETQYF | TGTGCCAGCGTCACGAACAGGGGCTCTGAGACCCAGTACTTC | TRBV2 | TRBD1 | TRBJ2-5 | few
CASSPNRGAYEQYF | TGTGCCAGCTCACCGAACAGGGGTGCCTACGAGCAGTACTTC | TRBV18 | TRBD1 | TRBJ2-7 | NA
CASSSLAGVRETQYF | TGTGCCAGCAGCTCACTAGCGGGAGTAAGGGAGACCCAGTACTTC | TRBV7-9 | TRBD2 | TRBJ2-5 | NA
CASRRQGANQETQYF | TGTGCCAGCAGGCGACAGGGGGCAAACCAAGAGACCCAGTACTTC | TRBV27 | TRBD1 | TRBJ2-5 | NA
CASSSHRGPHTDTQYF | TGTGCCAGCAGTTCCCACAGGGGCCCCCACACAGATACGCAGTATTTT | TRBV6-5 | TRBD1 | TRBJ2-3 | NA
CASSYEQGPLGYTF | TGTGCCAGCAGCTACGAACAGGGGCCCCTGGGCTACACCTTC | TRBV11-3 | TRBD1 | TRBJ1-2 | NA
CASSRNTGRETQYF | TGTGCCAGCAGCCGTAATACGGGGAGAGAGACCCAGTACTTC | TRBV6-6 | NA | TRBJ2-5 | once
CASRSDYNEQFF | TGTGCCAGCAGGAGCGACTACAATGAGCAGTTCTTC | TRBV2 | NA | TRBJ2-1 | NA
CANQAAGYSAQYF | TGTGCCAACCAAGCGGCGGGGTACAGTGCGCAGTACTTC | TRBV10-3 | NA | TRBJ2-7 | NA
CASSEYVGTKLGNEQFF | TGTGCCAGCAGTGAATACGTGGGGACAAAGCTGGGCAATGAGCAGTTCTTC | TRBV6-1 | NA | TRBJ2-1 | NA
CASRSTGVYSNQPQHF | TGTGCCAGTAGAAGTACAGGGGTCTATAGCAATCAGCCCCAGCATTTT | TRBV19 | TRBD1 | TRBJ1-5 | NA
CASSFQSNTEAFF | TGTGCCAGCAGTTTTCAATCGAACACTGAAGCTTTCTTT | TRBV6-6 | NA | TRBJ1-1 | NA
CASSSGWGGETQYF | TGTGCCAGCAGTTCCGGGTGGGGAGGAGAGACCCAGTACTTC | TRBV6-5 | NA | TRBJ2-5 | NA
CASSVGGGTKETQYF | TGTGCCAGCAGCGTCGGCGGGGGGACAAAAGAGACCCAGTACTTC | TRBV5-4 | TRBD2 | TRBJ2-5 | NA
CASTPTGNYGYTF | TGTGCCAGCACCCCAACAGGGAACTATGGCTACACCTTC | TRBV2 | NA | TRBJ1-2 | NA
CASSLLGQTSNYGYTF | TGTGCCAGCAGCTTATTGGGACAGACCTCTAACTATGGCTACACCTTC | TRBV5-6 | TRBD1 | TRBJ1-2 | NA
CASSPSGAGNQPQHF | TGTGCCAGCAGCCCAAGCGGGGCAGGGAATCAGCCCCAGCATTTT | TRBV7-9 | NA | TRBJ1-5 | NA